A single sample gave rise to the 5 T cell receptor beta chains below, sequenced in a study of cytomegalovirus exposure and HLA in healthy donors. Some clones are missing from TCRdb's copy, which holds only in-frame ones; the method was immunoSEQ multiplex PCR. The sample lists roughly 130,000 clones, just under 90% occurring once. Sequences were obtained from PBMCs. Source of these receptors: a man aged 25 to 45 in good health and CMV-seronegative.

This chain links TRBV15 with TRBJ2-7, with a possible D match to TRBD2 (5 bases). Between the trimmed V and J ends, which lost 0 bases and 5 bases, there was a span of 11 bases. The CDR3 is 14 amino acids. Germline V gene sequence: CDR1 LNHNV, CDR2 YYDKDF (reference sequence). DNA of the CDR3: TGTGCCACCAGCAGAGAAAGTGGAGCGGACGAGCAGTACTTC. Its protein is CATSRESGADEQYF.

The rearrangement links TRBV6-5 to TRBJ1-4; D call uncertain. Trimming cost V 0 bases and J 8 bases, with 10 bases left between them. The germline V gene has CDR1 MNHEY and CDR2 SVGAGI. CDR3 length: 14 residues. CDR3 coding DNA: TGTGCCAGCAGTTACTCCCTTGAGGTGGAAAAACTGTTTTTT. Translation: CASSYSLEVEKLFF.

The J gene is TRBJ1-1, the V gene TRBV29-1; D gene unclear. Trimming took off 6 bases at V and 7 bases at J, with 18 bases between the two ends. Germline lookup yields CDR1 SQVTM and CDR2 ANQGSEA. The CDR3 loop spans 13 amino acids. CDR3 in amino acids: CSVEGTAFREAFF. The CDR3 coding sequence is TGCAGCGTGGAGGGTACAGCTTTCCGTGAAGCTTTCTTT.

The count of this clone is one. This chain links TRBV15 with TRBJ2-5, with TRBD1 matching over 7 bases. Unmatched junction bases numbered 4, after V lost 1 base and J lost 5 bases. The CDR3 is 14 residues long. Germline V gene data show CDR1 as LNHNV and CDR2 as YYDKDF (reference sequence). CDR3 in amino acids: CATSRGDSSETQYF. CDR3 DNA sequence: TGTGCCACCAGCAGAGGGGACAGTTCGGAGACCCAGTACTTC.

The chain joins TRBV14 to TRBJ2-5; D remains unclear. This CDR3 is 14 amino acids long. V was trimmed by 2 bases and J by 2 bases, leaving 9 bases between them. Germline V gene lookup returns CDR1 SGHDN and CDR2 FVKESK. The CDR3 loop reads CASSQLRRQETQYF. The CDR3 DNA reads as TGTGCCAGCAGCCAATTAAGGCGGCAAGAGACCCAGTACTTC.